This T cell receptor beta chain was documented in a study of T cell responses to AZD1222 COVID-19 vaccine. Broader study findings: Baseline seropositivity characterized only a handful of AZD1222 recipients. All repertoire sampling was performed exclusively after the peak T cell response.

Here immunoSEQ multiplex PCR was the method, and the copy in TCRdb shows in-frame clones only, minus some. The table has over 80,000 clones, roughly nine tenths seen once. The CDR3 length is 13 residues. The J segment lost 6 bases and the V segment lost 3 bases, leaving 4 bases of the junction unmatched. Germline CDR1 reads MNHEY; CDR2 reads SMNVEV (reference sequence). A note on this clone: Its antigen remains unidentified.

The study pooled second doses at about 4 or about 12 weeks. The input for sequencing was peripheral blood, taken 28 days after the second AZD1222 dose. This TCR was recovered from an adult who received the AZD1222 COVID-19 vaccine. This chain joins TRBV27 and TRBJ1-1; 7 bases line up with TRBD1. DNA for the CDR3: TGTGCCAGCAGTTTTTCAGGGGGGGCTGAAGCTTTCTTT. Its translation is CASSFSGGAEAFF.